This T cell receptor (beta chain) was documented in a study of blood T cell repertoires in COVID-19. Overall study: Material from acute and convalescent COVID-19 was sourced from the United States, Italy and Spain. T cells, B-cell-depleted T cells, or PBMCs supplied cDNA or gDNA.

Methods used by the authors: Researchers report that nucleated cell counts were estimated from reference gene primer amplification. Profiling relied on immunoSEQ multiplex PCR, and the TCRdb table lists in-frame clones only, not all of them. From that table come the V and J calls and clone size; the DNA was used to work out D and trimming. The sample consists of about 280,000 clones, about nine tenths of them appearing once. The sequenced sample consisted of peripheral blood. The TCR was taken from a man in his fifties with acute or convalescent COVID-19.

CDR3 nucleotides: TGTGCCAGCAACCGGGACAGGGGCGACGAGCAGTACTTC. Protein: CASNRDRGDEQYF. The chain couples TRBV6-5 to TRBJ2-7; 10 bases fit TRBD1. CDR3 length equals 13 residues. Trimming took 7 bases from V and 5 from J; bases not matched to a gene: 5. CDR1 and CDR2 from the germline V gene are MNHEY and SVGAGI.